This T cell receptor beta chain was captured by sequencing in a study of T cell responses to AZD1222 COVID-19 vaccine. The study, taken as a whole, reports: The CD4 TCRs associated with vaccination extended across spike and predominated at 160-218 and 743-854. Most donors were white British, females outnumbered males, and clonal diversity was possibly underestimated. Among AZD1222 vaccinees, only six were seropositive at baseline.

The repertoire was sequenced with immunoSEQ multiplex PCR; TCRdb's copy has only in-frame clones and lacks some. The sample has over 130,000 clones, 75% to 95% seen once. Details on this clone: The antigen is undetermined.

Second doses that came at about 4 or about 12 weeks were put together. The sequence was obtained from an adult who received the AZD1222 COVID-19 vaccine. The specimen was peripheral blood, collected 28 days after the second AZD1222 dose.

In DNA form, the CDR3 reads TGTGCCAGCAGCTTAGCCGGGACAGACTTTTACAATGAGCAGTTCTTC. Amino acid sequence: CASSLAGTDFYNEQFF. The J gene is TRBJ2-1, the V gene TRBV11-2; 7 nucleotides line up with TRBD1. The junction had 7 bases not matched to a gene; V was cut back by 1 base and J by 4 bases. This CDR3 comprises 16 residues. Germline-derived CDR1 and CDR2 are SGHAT and FQNNGV.